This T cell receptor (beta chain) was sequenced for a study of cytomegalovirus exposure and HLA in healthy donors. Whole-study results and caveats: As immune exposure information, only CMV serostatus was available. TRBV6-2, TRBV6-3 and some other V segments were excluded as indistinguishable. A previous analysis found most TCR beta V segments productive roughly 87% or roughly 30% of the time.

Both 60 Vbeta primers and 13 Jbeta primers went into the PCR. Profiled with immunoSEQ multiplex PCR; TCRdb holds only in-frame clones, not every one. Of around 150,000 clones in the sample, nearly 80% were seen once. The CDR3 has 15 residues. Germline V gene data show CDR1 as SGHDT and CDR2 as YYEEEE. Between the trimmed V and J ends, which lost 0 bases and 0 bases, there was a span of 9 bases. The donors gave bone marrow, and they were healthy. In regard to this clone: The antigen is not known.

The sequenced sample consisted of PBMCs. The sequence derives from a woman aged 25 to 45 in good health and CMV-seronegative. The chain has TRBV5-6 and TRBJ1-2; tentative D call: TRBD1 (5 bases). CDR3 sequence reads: CASSLVGGANYGYTF. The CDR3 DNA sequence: TGTGCCAGCAGCTTGGTGGGGGGAGCTAACTATGGCTACACCTTC.